A single sample is the source of the 17 T cell receptor beta chains below, sequenced in a study of blood T cell repertoires in COVID-19. Generated by immunoSEQ multiplex PCR, the TCRdb table keeps only in-frame clones and is missing some. The data contain 200,000 to 250,000 clones, about four fifths of them seen just once; the ten biggest clones take up approximately 4.8%. The sample consisted of PBMCs or T cells enriched from blood (not recorded which). The receptors shown here come from a woman in her forties or fifties who had been exposed to COVID-19.

This clone was observed a few times. The genes are TRBV12-3 or TRBV12-4 and TRBJ1-1; D not resolved. CDR3 length: 12 residues. V was clipped by 6 bases and J by 5 bases, with 10 bases between them. The CDR3 DNA reads as TGTGCCAGCAGGGAGAGTGGGACTGAAGCTTTCTTT. Translated: CASRESGTEAFF.

The genes are TRBV18 and TRBJ2-1; D is possibly TRBD1 (5 bases). Looked up from germline, CDR1 is KGHSH and CDR2 is LQKENI. Trimming removed 2 bases at V and 2 bases at J, with 7 bases between. This CDR3 contains 14 residues. CDR3 amino acids: CASSPGATYNEQFF. CDR3 coding DNA: TGTGCCAGCTCACCAGGGGCAACCTACAATGAGCAGTTCTTC.

The gene calls are TRBV7-8 and TRBJ2-6; 10 bases are a match to TRBD1. Trimming at V came to 5 bases and at J to 3 bases, leaving 10 bases not matched to a gene. CDR1 is SGHVS, CDR2 FQNEAQ, per germline. The CDR3 covers 18 residues. CDR3 sequence reads: CASSPVGQGVGGANVLTF. DNA of the CDR3: TGTGCCAGCAGCCCCGTCGGACAGGGGGTGGGTGGGGCCAACGTCCTGACTTTC.

V gene TRBV2 combines with J gene TRBJ2-1; 13 bases align to TRBD2. CDR3 length equals 16 residues. The germline V gene has CDR1 SNHLY and CDR2 FYNNEI. V shed 5 bases and J 10 bases; nucleotides not matched to a gene: 11. CDR3 nucleotides: TGTGCCAGCAGTCCTAGGACTAGCGGGGGCCCAGGGGAGCAGTTCTTC. It specifies CASSPRTSGGPGEQFF.

This clone was detected a few times. The rearrangement links TRBV7-2 to TRBJ2-1; D is unclear. Germline CDR1 is SGHTA and CDR2 is FQGNSA. CDR3 size: 14 residues. The germline V and J ends were trimmed by 1 base and 6 bases, with 10 bases remaining between them. CDR3 DNA sequence: TGTGCCAGCAGCTTAGGTTGGCAACGCAATGAGCAGTTCTTC. This translates into CASSLGWQRNEQFF.

This sequence joins TRBV25-1 and TRBJ1-6; 9 bases map to TRBD1. Germline CDR1 MGHDK, CDR2 SYGVNS. This CDR3 region has 15 residues. The J segment lost 10 bases and the V segment lost 8 bases, leaving 12 bases of the junction unmatched. The CDR3 loop is CASRGPGQGKSPLHF. As DNA, the CDR3 is TGTGCCAGCCGCGGACCGGGACAGGGAAAATCACCCCTCCACTTT.

The chain has TRBV5-8 and TRBJ1-6, with D maybe TRBD1 (6 bases). V was pared by 1 base and J by 0 bases, with 14 bases between. CDR3 length: 18 residues. Germline V gene sequence: CDR1 SGHTS, CDR2 YDEGEE. The CDR3 DNA sequence: TGTGCCAGCAGCTTGCAACAGGGTTTACGCTCCTATAATTCACCCCTCCACTTT. Protein product: CASSLQQGLRSYNSPLHF.

The chain uses TRBV6-1 and TRBJ1-2; 7 positions agree with TRBD1. The length of the CDR3 is 15 residues. Germline trimming cut 0 bases from V and 3 bases from J; bases unmatched to any gene: 4. Germline V gives CDR1 MNHNS, CDR2 SASEGT. CDR3 DNA sequence: TGTGCCAGCAGTGAAGCTGGGGACAGCCACTATGGCTACACCTTC. Translation: CASSEAGDSHYGYTF.

The count of this clone is one. The chain is built from TRBV11-2 and TRBJ2-1, with TRBD2 as a possible D gene (6 bases). Trimming took off 1 base at V and 13 bases at J, with 14 bases between the two ends. Germline lookup yields CDR1 SGHAT and CDR2 FQNNGV. The CDR3 is 13 residues long. DNA of the CDR3: TGTGCCAGCAGCTTAGGGGGGGAACTGAGACAGTTCTTC. Its translation: CASSLGGELRQFF.

This rearrangement joins TRBV4-1 to TRBJ1-1; the match to TRBD1 covers 10 bases. Germline loops: CDR1 MGHRA, CDR2 YSYEKL. With V trimmed by 4 bases and J by 5 bases, 7 bases remained unmatched. This CDR3 region has 15 residues. The CDR3 nucleotides read TGCGCCAGCAGCCTTTCCGGGACAGGGGCTACTGAAGCTTTCTTT. The encoded protein is CASSLSGTGATEAFF.

The chain joins TRBV3-1 (or the pseudogene TRBV3-2) to TRBJ2-1, with 7 bases aligning to TRBD2. CDR1 LGHDT and CDR2 YNNKEL come from the germline V gene (reference sequence). The V segment lost 0 bases and the J segment 8 bases; nucleotides outside the gene matches: 16. The CDR3 totals 18 residues. CDR3 loop: CASSQDLGDGGTSDEQFF. Written as DNA, the CDR3 is TGTGCCAGCAGCCAAGATCTGGGAGACGGGGGGACGAGTGATGAGCAGTTCTTC.

The chain uses TRBV6-6 and TRBJ1-5; possible D gene TRBD1, 6 bases. This CDR3 is built from 15 residues. CDR1 and CDR2 from the germline V gene are MNHNY and SVGAGI (reference sequence). Trimming took 2 bases from V and 4 from J, leaving 12 bases between them. The CDR3 coding sequence is TGTGCCAGCAGTTACACCTCGACAGGAAATCAGCCCCAGCATTTT. Translated, it gives CASSYTSTGNQPQHF.

The chain couples TRBV27 to TRBJ1-1; the D is unclear. Germline V gene lookup returns CDR1 MNHEY and CDR2 SMNVEV (reference sequence). V lost 1 base, J lost 4 bases, and 16 bases lay in between. CDR3 length: 16 amino acids. This CDR3 is CASSLLVMGRVTEAFF. In nucleotides, the CDR3 is TGTGCCAGCAGTTTATTAGTCATGGGTCGGGTCACTGAAGCTTTCTTT.

The chain links TRBV25-1 to TRBJ1-4; D perhaps matches TRBD1 (6 bases). Germline CDR1 MGHDK, CDR2 SYGVNS. This CDR3 comprises 15 residues. Trimming removed 1 base at V and 6 bases at J, with 12 bases between. CDR3 DNA: TGTGCCAGCAGTGAATGGGGGCAGGCCTATGAAAAACTGTTTTTT. This encodes CASSEWGQAYEKLFF.

This chain connects TRBV30 to TRBJ1-2; TRBD1 agrees at 8 bases. The CDR3 contains 14 residues. The V segment lost 3 bases and the J segment 4 bases; nucleotides outside the gene matches: 7. Germline V gene lookup returns CDR1 GTSNPN and CDR2 SVGIG (reference sequence). The CDR3 is CAWSPGQGVYGYTF. DNA for the CDR3: TGTGCCTGGAGCCCCGGACAGGGTGTCTATGGCTACACCTTC. Filled out from reference TRBV30 and TRBJ1-2, the complete variable domain reads SQTIHQWPATLVQPVGSPLSLECTVEGTSNPNLYWYRQAAGRGLQLLFYSVGIGQISSEVPQNLSASRPQDRQFILSSKKLLLSDSGFYLCAWSPGQGVYGYTFGSGTRLTVV.

V and J are TRBV6-1 and TRBJ1-6; the D is unclear. Germline CDR1 and CDR2: MNHNS and SASEGT. With 2 bases removed from V and 12 bases from J, the gap between germline ends came to 11 bases. This CDR3 contains 13 residues. CDR3 DNA: TGTGCCAGCAGTGAAAACCGGCGGCTACCCCTCCACTTT. It specifies CASSENRRLPLHF.

The chain is built from TRBV7-9 and TRBJ2-1, with a weak D call TRBD2 (7 bases). CDR3 size: 14 residues. V gave up 5 bases and J gave up 7 bases, with 15 bases separating them. The germline V gene has CDR1 SEHNR and CDR2 FQNEAQ (reference sequence). Here the CDR3 reads CASSPIGGLNEQFF. CDR3 sequence (DNA): TGTGCCAGCAGCCCAATCGGGGGGCTTAATGAGCAGTTCTTC.